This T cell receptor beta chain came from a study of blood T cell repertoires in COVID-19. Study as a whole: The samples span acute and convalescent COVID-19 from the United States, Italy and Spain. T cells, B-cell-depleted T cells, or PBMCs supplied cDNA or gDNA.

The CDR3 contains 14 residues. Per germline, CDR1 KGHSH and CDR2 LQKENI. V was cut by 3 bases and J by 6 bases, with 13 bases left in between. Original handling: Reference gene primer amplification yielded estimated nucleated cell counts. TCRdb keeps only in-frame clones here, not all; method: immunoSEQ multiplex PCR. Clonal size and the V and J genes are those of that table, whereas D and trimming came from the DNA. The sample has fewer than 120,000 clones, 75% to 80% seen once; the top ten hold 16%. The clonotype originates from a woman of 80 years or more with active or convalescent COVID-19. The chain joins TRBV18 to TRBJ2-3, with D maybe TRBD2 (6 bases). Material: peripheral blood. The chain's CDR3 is CASSPGGIRDTQYF. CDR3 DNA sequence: TGTGCCAGCTCACCGGGAGGAATACGGGATACGCAGTATTTT. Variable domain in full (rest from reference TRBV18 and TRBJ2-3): NAGVMQNPRHLVRRRGQEARLRCSPMKGHSHVYWYRQLPEEGLKFMVYLQKENIIDESGMPKERFSAEFPKEGPSILRIQQVVRGDSAAYFCASSPGGIRDTQYFGPGTRLTVL.